This TCR beta chain was profiled in a study of T cells in Graves' hyperthyroidism and ophthalmopathy. TCR beta CDR3 sequences were amplified from RNA transcripts. The HTBI primer set was used in a first-round RT-PCR of the TCR CDR3. TCRdb itself ran the multiplex PCR reads through MiXCR, one entry per CDR3 protein. The sample shows approximately 620,000 distinct CDR3 sequences, around 15% of them seen only once. Deletions cut 5 bases from V and 7 bases from J, with 17 bases between. This CDR3 is 15 amino acids long. Germline V gene sequence: CDR1 LNHDA, CDR2 SQIVND (reference sequence). Thyroid ultrasound, orbital computed tomography, clinical symptoms, and serum thyroxine and TRAb underpinned diagnoses.

The receptor was derived from a woman between 40 and 55 years old with Graves' ophthalmopathy. Sample: blood. The chain couples TRBV19 to TRBJ2-2, with D perhaps matching TRBD2 (6 bases). The CDR3 sequence: CASSLPTEAGGELFF. CDR3 DNA: TGTGCCAGTAGTCTCCCGACAGAAGCGGGCGGGGAGCTGTTTTTT.